The 25 T cell receptor beta chains in this list originate from one sample, sequenced in a study of cytomegalovirus exposure and HLA in healthy donors. PCR primers comprised 60 Vbeta and 13 Jbeta primers. The protocol was immunoSEQ multiplex PCR, while the TCRdb copy is restricted to in-frame clones and leaves out a portion. The sample has over 150,000 clones, 75% to 85% seen once. The material sequenced was PBMCs. These receptors came from a woman between 50 and 59 years old in good health and CMV-seronegative.

The rearrangement joins TRBV7-2 to TRBJ2-1, with TRBD2 matching 8 bases. The trim removed 5 bases at V and 3 bases at J, leaving 9 bases unmatched. Germline CDR1 and CDR2: SGHTA and FQGNSA. The CDR3 loop spans 16 amino acids. The CDR3 is CASSLGGTSFYNEQFF. CDR3 DNA: TGTGCCAGCAGCCTAGGGGGGACTAGTTTCTACAATGAGCAGTTCTTC.

This chain connects TRBV5-1 to TRBJ2-3, with a weak D call TRBD1 (5 bases). CDR1 and CDR2 (germline): SGHRS, YFSETQ. The V end lost 2 bases, the J end lost 0 bases, and 10 bases lay between the germline ends. The CDR3 sequence is 15 residues long. This CDR3 is CASSLEGVSTDTQYF. The CDR3 DNA is TGCGCCAGCAGCTTAGAAGGGGTGAGCACAGATACGCAGTATTTT. The full variable domain, completed using reference TRBV5-1 and TRBJ2-3, is KAGVTQTPRYLIKTRGQQVTLSCSPISGHRSVSWYQQTPGQGLQFLFEYFSETQRNKGNFPGRFSGRQFSNSRSEMNVSTLELGDSALYLCASSLEGVSTDTQYFGPGTRLTVL.

The gene calls are TRBV6-5 and TRBJ2-7; the D gene is possibly TRBD2 (6 bases). The CDR3 covers 15 residues. Trimming removed 5 bases from V and 3 bases from J, with 17 bases in between. Germline CDR1 and CDR2: MNHEY and SVGAGI. The CDR3 nucleotides are TGTGCCAGCAGTACCACTAGCATTCAAATCTACGAGCAGTACTTC. This sequence encodes CASSTTSIQIYEQYF.

The rearrangement uses TRBV6-1 and TRBJ2-1; a possible D gene is TRBD1 (6 bases). Germline V CDR1 and CDR2: MNHNS, SASEGT. V lost 6 bases and J lost 5, with 11 bases in between. This CDR3 comprises 13 residues. The CDR3 protein is CASRVGQNNEQFF. In nucleotides, the CDR3 is TGTGCCAGCAGAGTCGGACAGAACAATGAGCAGTTCTTC.

This chain uses TRBV5-1 with TRBJ2-2; TRBD2 is a possible D gene (6 bases). Germline V gene lookup returns CDR1 SGHRS and CDR2 YFSETQ. The CDR3 has 14 amino acids. Deletions cut 5 bases from V and 2 bases from J, with 10 bases between. The CDR3 nucleotides are TGCGCCAGCAGACCCGGGACTAACACCGGGGAGCTGTTTTTT. Amino acids: CASRPGTNTGELFF.

The chain couples TRBV4-1 to TRBJ1-1; 8 bases map to TRBD1. Germline V CDR1 and CDR2: MGHRA, YSYEKL. J was trimmed by 1 base and V by 4 bases; bases with no gene match: 8. This CDR3 has 16 residues. This CDR3 reads CASSLGQGRENTEAFF. CDR3 in DNA: TGCGCCAGCAGCCTCGGACAGGGAAGAGAGAACACTGAAGCTTTCTTT.

The chain is built from TRBV2 and TRBJ2-5; D uncertain. CDR3 length: 11 residues. Trimming left V 3 bases short and J 9 bases short, with 8 bases between. Germline lookup yields CDR1 SNHLY and CDR2 FYNNEI. DNA of the CDR3: TGTGCCAGCAGTGATAGAAAGTCCCAGTACTTC. Protein sequence: CASSDRKSQYF.

This clone was counted between two and nine times. This chain uses TRBV9 with TRBJ2-6; possibly TRBD1 for D (5 bases). Trimming left V 1 base short and J 2 bases short, with 7 bases between. Germline-derived CDR1 and CDR2 are SGDLS and YYNGEE. The CDR3 runs 15 residues. The CDR3, as DNA: TGTGCCAGCAGCGTACAGGGTACTGGGGCCAACGTCCTGACTTTC. Residues: CASSVQGTGANVLTF.

This chain uses TRBV28 with TRBJ2-3; 10 nucleotides align to TRBD2. CDR1 and CDR2 from the germline V gene are MDHEN and SYDVKM. This CDR3 spans 17 amino acids. V lost 5 bases and J lost 2; bases outside the gene matches: 10. The DNA for the CDR3 is TGTGCCAGCAGTGTCCTGACTAGCGGGTCCCCCACAGATACGCAGTATTTT. This gives the protein CASSVLTSGSPTDTQYF.

CDR3 loop: CASSRVSLNTGELFF. Written as DNA, the CDR3 is TGTGCCAGCAGCCGCGTCTCCTTAAACACCGGGGAGCTGTTTTTT. This rearrangement joins TRBV2 to TRBJ2-2; D unresolved. This CDR3 has 15 residues. Trimming pared 6 bases from V and 2 bases from J, leaving 13 bases between. Germline CDR1 and CDR2: SNHLY and FYNNEI.

The sample holds one count of this clone. The CDR3 DNA is TGTGCCATCAGTGAGTCCAGCGAGCAGTACTTC. It yields the protein CAISESSEQYF. V and J are TRBV10-3 and TRBJ2-7; D is ambiguous. This CDR3 is built from 11 residues. V lost 0 bases and J 6 bases, leaving 3 bases between the germline ends. CDR1 and CDR2 from the germline V gene are ENHRY and SYGVKD.

The chain couples TRBV7-8 to TRBJ2-2; perhaps TRBD1 as D (6 bases). CDR1 and CDR2 from the germline V gene are SGHVS and FQNEAQ. V was cut by 1 base and J by 0 bases, with 12 bases left in between. CDR3 length: 17 amino acids. The chain's CDR3 is CASSLGRGGSNTGELFF. CDR3 sequence (DNA): TGTGCCAGCAGCTTAGGCAGGGGCGGATCGAACACCGGGGAGCTGTTTTTT. Looking up the rest from reference TRBV7-8 and TRBJ2-2 gives the full variable domain: GAGVSQSPRYKVAKRGQDVALRCDPISGHVSLFWYQQALGQGPEFLTYFQNEAQLDKSGLPSDRFFAERPEGSVSTLKIQRTQQEDSAVYLCASSLGRGGSNTGELFFGEGSRLTVL.

For this clone: Other DNA sequences of this sample code for an identical CDR3. CDR3: CASSSDQRTPRVNNEQFF. The CDR3 bases are TGCGCCAGCAGCTCTGACCAACGGACCCCGAGGGTAAACAATGAGCAGTTCTTC. The genes are TRBV5-1 and TRBJ2-1; possibly TRBD2 for D (5 bases). V shed 3 bases and J shed 5 bases, with 24 bases lying between them. Germline V gene data show CDR1 as SGHRS and CDR2 as YFSETQ. This CDR3 comprises 18 residues.

By sample share, this clone is medium-sized. This chain joins TRBV10-3 and TRBJ1-3, with TRBD1 as a possible D gene (6 bases). Germline values: CDR1 ENHRY, CDR2 SYGVKD. The CDR3 sequence is 14 residues long. The germline V and J ends were trimmed by 7 bases and 4 bases, with 14 bases remaining between them. DNA for the CDR3: TGTGCCATCAAGGCAGGGGAAATAGGAAACACCATATATTTT. Translated: CAIKAGEIGNTIYF.

The chain uses TRBV7-2 and TRBJ2-1, with 8 bases matching TRBD2. V was clipped by 7 bases and J by 4 bases; unmatched bases: 3. This CDR3 spans 13 amino acids. Germline-derived CDR1 and CDR2 are SGHTA and FQGNSA. The CDR3 reads CASTTSEYNEQFF. In DNA, the CDR3 is TGTGCCAGCACGACTAGCGAGTACAATGAGCAGTTCTTC.

The CDR3 DNA reads TGTGCCAGCAGCGTAGCTCCGGGACTCCTCGCTGGAAACACCATATATTTT. Amino acid sequence: CASSVAPGLLAGNTIYF. V usage is TRBV9 and J usage is TRBJ1-3; D possibly corresponds to TRBD1 (5 bases). Trimming took off 0 bases at V and 2 bases at J, with 15 bases between the two ends. The CDR3 consists of 17 residues. Germline V gene lookup returns CDR1 SGDLS and CDR2 YYNGEE. The complete variable domain, with remaining parts taken from reference TRBV9 and TRBJ1-3, reads DSGVTQTPKHLITATGQRVTLRCSPRSGDLSVYWYQQSLDQGLQFLIQYYNGEERAKGNILERFSAQQFPDLHSELNLSSLELGDSALYFCASSVAPGLLAGNTIYFGEGSWLTVV.

This rearrangement joins TRBV28 to TRBJ1-5; the D gene is possibly TRBD1 (6 bases). Looked up from germline, CDR1 is MDHEN and CDR2 is SYDVKM. Trimming removed 5 bases at V and 0 bases at J, with 17 bases between. The CDR3 runs to 17 residues. The CDR3 loop reads CASSAPGQHYSNQPQHF. The CDR3 region has the DNA TGTGCCAGCAGTGCGCCGGGACAACATTATAGCAATCAGCCCCAGCATTTT.

This chain links TRBV7-9 with TRBJ2-6, with D unclear. V shed 5 bases and J shed 0 bases, with 17 bases lying between them. Germline assignment: CDR1 SEHNR and CDR2 FQNEAQ (reference sequence). This CDR3 has 18 amino acids. CDR3 protein: CASSLGRSKHSGANVLTF. The DNA for the CDR3 is TGTGCCAGCAGCCTGGGCCGATCTAAACACTCTGGGGCCAACGTCCTGACTTTC. Filled out from reference TRBV7-9 and TRBJ2-6, the complete variable domain reads DTGVSQNPRHKITKRGQNVTFRCDPISEHNRLYWYRQTLGQGPEFLTYFQNEAQLEKSRLLSDRFSAERPKGSFSTLEIQRTEQGDSAMYLCASSLGRSKHSGANVLTFGAGSRLTVL.

The chain has TRBV9 and TRBJ2-5, with D possibly TRBD1 on 5 matching bases. The CDR3 spans 15 residues. Germline loops: CDR1 SGDLS, CDR2 YYNGEE. The germline V and J ends were trimmed by 0 bases and 2 bases, with 11 bases remaining between them. For the CDR3, the DNA is TGTGCCAGCAGCGTAGGACAGATTATTCAAGAGACCCAGTACTTC. Residues: CASSVGQIIQETQYF.

The gene calls are TRBV7-2 and TRBJ2-5; TRBD1 matches at 10 bases. Trimming took 5 bases from V and 7 from J; bases not matched to a gene: 10. Germline V gene lookup returns CDR1 SGHTA and CDR2 FQGNSA. This CDR3 region has 15 residues. The DNA for the CDR3 is TGTGCCAGCAGCCTCGGGACAGGGGAAGTCGGGACCCAGTACTTC. Encoded protein: CASSLGTGEVGTQYF.

The V and J genes are TRBV5-1 and TRBJ1-2; D uncertain. The V end lost 5 bases, the J end lost 4 bases, and 21 bases lay between the germline ends. Per germline, CDR1 SGHRS and CDR2 YFSETQ. The CDR3 length is 16 residues. CDR3 DNA sequence: TGCGCCAGCAGGAAAGAGCACAGTTACCTACTCTATGGCTACACCTTC. Its translation is CASRKEHSYLLYGYTF.

The chain combines TRBV9 with TRBJ2-1; 9 bases fit TRBD2. The CDR3 contains 17 residues. Looked up from germline, CDR1 is SGDLS and CDR2 is YYNGEE. V was clipped by 0 bases and J by 4 bases; unmatched bases: 8. Here the CDR3 reads CASSVAGGGAGYNEQFF. The CDR3 DNA sequence: TGTGCCAGCAGCGTAGCGGGCGGGGGGGCCGGGTACAATGAGCAGTTCTTC.

This sequence joins TRBV6-4 and TRBJ1-2; 7 nucleotides line up with TRBD1. The germline CDR1 and CDR2 sequences are MRHNA and SNTAGT. The CDR3 spans 14 residues. V shed 5 bases, J shed 2 bases, and the junction held 5 bases outside the gene matches. The CDR3: CASSTLTGNYGYTF. The DNA of the CDR3 is TGTGCCAGCAGTACTCTGACAGGGAACTATGGCTACACCTTC.

The chain combines TRBV6-5 with TRBJ1-1; the D is unclear. Trimming left V 2 bases short and J 7 bases short, with 5 bases between. The CDR3 runs to 11 residues. CDR1 and CDR2 (germline): MNHEY, SVGAGI. CDR3 in amino acids: CASSYGSEAFF. The CDR3 DNA follows: TGTGCCAGCAGTTACGGCAGTGAAGCTTTCTTT.

This clone was seen a single time. In DNA form, the CDR3 reads TGTGCCAGCAGCTTAGGGACAGCTCAAATTAGCACAGATACGCAGTATTTT. Its protein product is CASSLGTAQISTDTQYF. The chain uses TRBV9 and TRBJ2-3; 7 bases map to TRBD1. This CDR3 contains 17 residues. V was pared by 4 bases and J by 0 bases, with 11 bases of the junction left unmatched. Looked up from germline, CDR1 is SGDLS and CDR2 is YYNGEE.